The 5 T cell receptor beta chains below come from one sample, sequenced in a study of cytomegalovirus exposure and HLA in healthy donors. Assay used: immunoSEQ multiplex PCR; TCRdb lists only in-frame clones, some missing. This table holds about 170,000 clones, approximately 87% found once. Sequencing input: PBMCs. These receptors were obtained from a woman between 25 and 40 years old in good health and CMV-seronegative.

This chain uses TRBV5-4 with TRBJ2-7; 13 bases align to TRBD2. The CDR3 has 15 amino acids. The germline V gene has CDR1 SGHNT and CDR2 YYREEE (reference sequence). V was pared by 3 bases and J by 7 bases, with 7 bases of the junction left unmatched. The DNA for the CDR3 is TGTGCCAGCAGCTCCCAACTAGCGGGGGGGCTTGAGCAGTACTTC. Encoded protein: CASSSQLAGGLEQYF.

The gene calls are TRBV7-2 and TRBJ2-2; the D gene is possibly TRBD2 (5 bases). Germline V gene sequence: CDR1 SGHTA, CDR2 FQGNSA. Between the trimmed V and J ends, which lost 5 bases and 6 bases, there was a span of 16 bases. The CDR3 has 15 amino acids. As DNA, the CDR3 is TGTGCCAGCAGCCCCTCTAGCCGAGTCTCCGGGGAGCTGTTTTTT. Translation gives CASSPSSRVSGELFF.

The chain employs TRBV4-1 and TRBJ1-4; TRBD1 agrees at 7 bases. V lost 0 bases and J lost 5; bases outside the gene matches: 9. The CDR3 covers 17 residues. Germline V gives CDR1 MGHRA, CDR2 YSYEKL. The CDR3 nucleotides are TGCGCCAGCAGCCAAGATAGTCTAGGACAGGAGAATGAAAAACTGTTTTTT. This codes for CASSQDSLGQENEKLFF.

This clone was counted at least ten times. J is TRBJ2-3 and V is TRBV10-1; D is unresolved. Germline CDR1 and CDR2: WNHNN and SYGVQD (reference sequence). The CDR3 sequence is 14 residues long. V dropped 2 bases and J dropped 0 bases, with 6 bases sitting between them. The CDR3 bases are TGCGCCAGCAGTGAGGCCTACAGCACAGATACGCAGTATTTT. Its translation: CASSEAYSTDTQYF.

This clone was seen a few times. This rearrangement joins TRBV27 to TRBJ1-6, with TRBD1 matching over 8 bases. Germline V gives CDR1 MNHEY, CDR2 SMNVEV (reference sequence). With V trimmed by 5 bases and J by 10 bases, 4 bases remained unmatched. The CDR3 runs to 13 residues. The CDR3: CASSLRGPSPLHF. CDR3 bases: TGTGCCAGCAGTCTCAGGGGGCCCTCACCCCTCCACTTT.